The 18 T cell receptor beta chains presented below share a single source sample, sequenced in a study of CD8 T cells in ankylosing spondylitis. TCRdb reprocessed the 5' RACE reads via MiXCR and lists one record per CDR3 protein. This table has roughly 250,000 distinct CDR3 sequences, roughly a tenth appearing once. The specimen sequenced was blood, either unsorted or a sorted T cell fraction (not recorded which). Source of these receptors: a male donor with ankylosing spondylitis or in good health (not recorded which).

The sample holds a few counts of this clonotype. This sequence joins TRBV11-3 and TRBJ2-5; 7 bases are shared with TRBD2. V lost 5 bases and J lost 12; bases outside the gene matches: 6. Germline CDR1 and CDR2: SGHNT and YENEEA. The CDR3 contains 11 residues. In DNA form, the CDR3 reads TGTGCCAGCAGCGATGTGCGGGGGAAGTACTTC. Amino acid sequence: CASSDVRGKYF.

The V gene is TRBV20-1, the J gene TRBJ2-3; maybe TRBD2 (7 bases). V gave up 3 bases and J gave up 3 bases, with 19 bases separating them. The CDR3 loop spans 16 amino acids. From germline, CDR1 is DFQATT and CDR2 SNEGSKA (reference sequence). The CDR3 DNA reads as TGCAGTGCTAGCCCTCGGGGGCGGGAGTGGACAGATACGCAGTATTTT. It encodes CSASPRGREWTDTQYF.

The V and J genes are TRBV30 and TRBJ1-2; 8 bases map to TRBD1. The V and J ends lost 3 bases and 8 bases, in that order; junction bases with no gene match: 2. The germline V gene has CDR1 GTSNPN and CDR2 SVGIG (reference sequence). The CDR3 length is 11 residues. The CDR3 DNA follows: TGTGCCTGGAGGCAGGGGGCGGGCTACACCTTC. Translating gives CAWRQGAGYTF.

This clonotype has at least ten counts. J is TRBJ2-1 and V is TRBV5-6, with 9 bases identical to TRBD2. This CDR3 has 16 residues. With V trimmed by 3 bases and J by 5 bases, 9 bases remained unmatched. Germline V lookup: CDR1 SGHDT, CDR2 YYEEEE. The chain's CDR3 is CASSSILAGAHNEQFF. CDR3 DNA sequence: TGTGCCAGCAGCTCCATACTAGCGGGTGCTCACAATGAGCAGTTCTTC.

With regard to this clonotype: A much larger clonotype is one base distant, so this may be a read error. V and J are TRBV25-1 and TRBJ2-5; 9 nucleotides line up with TRBD1. This CDR3 is 15 amino acids long. Germline assignment: CDR1 MGHDK and CDR2 SYGVNS. CDR3 coding DNA: TGTGCCAGCAGTGGGACAGGGGTAGGGAAAGAGGCCCAGTACTTC. Translation: CASSGTGVGKEAQYF.

Only a few counts were recorded for this clonotype. The chain recombines TRBV30 with TRBJ2-1; 8 bases fit TRBD1. The junction had 3 bases not matched to a gene; V was cut back by 1 base and J by 7 bases. The CDR3 is 13 amino acids. Germline V gene sequence: CDR1 GTSNPN, CDR2 SVGIG (reference sequence). DNA for the CDR3: TGTGCCTGGAGTGGACAGGGGCTGAATGAGCAGTTCTTC. This sequence encodes CAWSGQGLNEQFF.

This clonotype appeared many times. The V and J genes are TRBV7-2 and TRBJ2-1, with a possible D match to TRBD2 (7 bases). Germline V lookup: CDR1 SGHTA, CDR2 FQGNSA. The CDR3 runs to 16 residues. Trimming took off 8 bases at V and 2 bases at J, with 19 bases between the two ends. The CDR3 nucleotides are TGTGCCAGCTTCCCGTCCCCGCGGGGGCCCTACAATGAGCAGTTCTTC. Residues: CASFPSPRGPYNEQFF. Combining the CDR3 with reference TRBV7-2 and TRBJ2-1 gives the whole variable domain GAGVSQSPSNKVTEKGKDVELRCDPISGHTALYWYRQSLGQGLEFLIYFQGNSAPDKSGLPSDRFSAERTGGSVSTLTIQRTQQEDSAVYLCASFPSPRGPYNEQFFGPGTRLTVL.

This clonotype has at least ten counts. The chain couples TRBV6-1 to TRBJ2-5, with D possibly being TRBD2 (7 bases). Trimming took 6 bases from V and 2 from J, leaving 10 bases between them. CDR1 is MNHNS and CDR2 is SASEGT in the germline V gene. The CDR3 sequence is 13 residues long. The CDR3, as DNA: TGTGCCAGCAGGGGGGGGCTTCAAGAGACCCAGTACTTC. This sequence encodes CASRGGLQETQYF.

This clonotype appeared a single time. The chain links TRBV6-1 to TRBJ2-3; weak D call: TRBD2 (6 bases). Trimming removed 6 bases from V and 1 base from J, with 11 bases in between. The CDR3 spans 14 residues. Germline CDR1 is MNHNS and CDR2 is SASEGT. DNA of the CDR3: TGTGCCAGCAGGACAGCGGGTCGCACAGATACGCAGTATTTT. Encoded protein: CASRTAGRTDTQYF.

This clonotype was counted ten times or more. The V call is TRBV4-1, the J call TRBJ2-7; D not certain. The V gene's germline CDR1 is MGHRA and CDR2 YSYEKL. Trimming removed 4 bases at V and 2 bases at J, with 15 bases between. This CDR3 spans 15 amino acids. CDR3 region: CASSPPATYAYEQYF. The CDR3 coding sequence is TGCGCCAGCAGCCCCCCGGCCACTTACGCCTACGAGCAGTACTTC.

The chain joins TRBV7-9 to TRBJ2-3, with 7 nucleotides matching TRBD1. From germline, CDR1 is SEHNR and CDR2 FQNEAQ (reference sequence). J gave up 6 bases and V 2 bases, and 8 bases lay outside the gene matches. This CDR3 comprises 15 residues. In nucleotides, the CDR3 is TGTGCCAGCAGCTTAATTGGCGTACAGGGGGATACGCAGTATTTT. Protein: CASSLIGVQGDTQYF.

This clonotype occurred many times. The CDR3 reads CAWSGTAYEQYF. For the CDR3, the DNA is TGTGCCTGGAGTGGGACAGCATACGAGCAGTACTTC. The gene calls are TRBV30 and TRBJ2-7; tentative D call: TRBD1 (6 bases). The V and J ends lost 1 base and 4 bases respectively, with 8 bases between them. This CDR3 region has 12 residues. Looked up from germline, CDR1 is GTSNPN and CDR2 is SVGIG (reference sequence).

There are many counts of this clonotype. The rearrangement joins TRBV5-1 to TRBJ2-1, with D hard to call. V lost 4 bases to trimming and J lost 5 bases, with 16 bases between them. Germline CDR1 is SGHRS and CDR2 is YFSETQ. This CDR3 is 15 amino acids long. CDR3 DNA sequence: TGCGCCAGCAGCCCCCCCGTAGGTGGGAACAATGAGCAGTTCTTC. It encodes CASSPPVGGNNEQFF. Complete variable domain (other parts from reference TRBV5-1 and TRBJ2-1): KAGVTQTPRYLIKTRGQQVTLSCSPISGHRSVSWYQQTPGQGLQFLFEYFSETQRNKGNFPGRFSGRQFSNSRSEMNVSTLELGDSALYLCASSPPVGGNNEQFFGPGTRLTVL.

This chain joins TRBV5-1 and TRBJ2-1; tentative D call: TRBD1 (5 bases). Germline V gene sequence: CDR1 SGHRS, CDR2 YFSETQ. The CDR3 is 14 residues long. V shed 2 bases and J shed 7 bases, with 13 bases lying between them. The CDR3 loop reads CASSFVSTENEQFF. The CDR3 nucleotides are TGCGCCAGCAGCTTCGTATCGACAGAAAATGAGCAGTTCTTC.

In nucleotides, the CDR3 is TGTGCCAGCACTCCGCCCGGGGCGGTCTATGGCTACACCTTC. It yields the protein CASTPPGAVYGYTF. V and J are TRBV6-1 and TRBJ1-2; the D gene is possibly TRBD1 (5 bases). The V gene lost 7 bases and the J gene lost 4 bases, with 16 bases spanning the gap. The germline V gene encodes CDR1 MNHNS and CDR2 SASEGT. The CDR3 has 14 residues.

This clonotype was observed many times. Here the CDR3 reads CASGGWDGYTF. CDR3 bases: TGTGCCAGCGGGGGATGGGATGGCTACACCTTC. J is TRBJ1-2 and V is TRBV12-3 or TRBV12-4; TRBD1 might be the D (5 bases). Trimming removed 8 bases at V and 6 bases at J, with 10 bases between. This CDR3 region has 11 residues.

This clonotype was observed at least ten times. The rearrangement links TRBV27 to TRBJ2-3; 12 positions match TRBD2. Germline V gene data show CDR1 as MNHEY and CDR2 as SMNVEV (reference sequence). This CDR3 contains 17 residues. V dropped 2 bases and J dropped 4; count of bases not matched to a gene: 7. The CDR3 region has the DNA TGTGCCAGCAGTTTAAGTATGCCTAGCGGGAGGGCAGATACGCAGTATTTT. Encoded protein: CASSLSMPSGRADTQYF.

This clonotype has ten or more counts. The chain uses TRBV12-3 or TRBV12-4 and TRBJ2-1, with 10 bases aligning to TRBD2. V was pared by 6 bases and J by 7 bases, with 6 bases of the junction left unmatched. CDR3 length: 14 residues. The CDR3 DNA sequence: TGTGCCAGCAGAGTAACTAGCGGGAAGAATGAGCAGTTCTTC. Its translation: CASRVTSGKNEQFF.